Given below is one T cell receptor (beta chain) in context. The antigen is unknown. The sample comes from a study of cytomegalovirus exposure and HLA in healthy donors. Looking at the study overall: According to later analysis, the same platform produced the 110 or so validation and approximately 630 first-cohort repertoires. Study findings and constraints: The majority of TCR sequences were rare, yet some public TCRs appeared in many donors. Confirmation in vitro established that a few CMV-associated chains were specific for CMV antigens.

The donors were in the roughly 120-subject validation cohort, distinct from the approximately 670-subject first cohort. The CDR3 runs to 15 residues. The germline gives CDR1 MNHEY, CDR2 SVGAGI. V lost 5 bases and J lost 5, with 15 bases in between. The protocol was immunoSEQ multiplex PCR, while the TCRdb copy is restricted to in-frame clones and leaves out a portion. Here the sample spans more than 140,000 clones, 70% to 90% being singletons. This sequence joins TRBV6-5 and TRBJ1-4, with no clear D. The sequenced material came from PBMCs. The TCR comes from a woman younger than 35 in good health and CMV-seropositive. Written as DNA, the CDR3 is TGTGCCAGCAGTCCCCCGGAACAGACAAATGAAAAACTGTTTTTT. It codes for CASSPPEQTNEKLFF.